This T cell receptor (beta chain) appears in the sequencing data of a study of shared clonotypes between healthy human individuals. Whole-study context: For every donor, three CD4 naive, three CD4 memory, two CD8 naive and one CD8 memory plates were used.

The protocol was immunoSEQ multiplex PCR, while the TCRdb copy is restricted to in-frame clones and leaves out a portion. The sample has about 1 million clones, about 74% seen once; the top ten hold over 1.3%. The V end was cut by 0 bases, the J end by 9 bases, with 13 bases between. Germline CDR1 and CDR2: SGHNT and YYREEE (reference sequence). This CDR3 has 14 amino acids. This clonotype was obtained from a man aged 18 to 30 in good health. V gene TRBV5-4 combines with J gene TRBJ2-1; TRBD1 might be the D (8 bases). Sequencing was performed on memory CD4+ T cells sorted from blood. Subset given: CD45RA-negative fraction. This chain's CDR3 is CASSLAQGEGEQFF. The CDR3 bases are TGTGCCAGCAGCTTGGCACAGGGGGAGGGTGAGCAGTTCTTC.